This T cell receptor beta chain came from a study of blood T cell repertoires in COVID-19. Study in general: The samples span acute and convalescent COVID-19 from the United States, Italy and Spain.

Followed over time, Seattle patients had been enrolled while infection was active. Authors' methods: Nucleated cell counts were estimated from reference gene primer amplification. Sequencing was performed with immunoSEQ multiplex PCR; in TCRdb, only in-frame clones are kept and a portion is missing. V, J and clone size are those of that table, while D and trimming were read from the DNA. The sample carries 75,000 to 90,000 clones, around 78% recorded once. CDR3 size: 17 residues. V gave up 6 bases and J gave up 4 bases, with 24 bases separating them. Germline CDR1 is MDHEN and CDR2 is SYDVKM. Sequenced sample: peripheral blood. The chain employs TRBV28 and TRBJ1-2; maybe TRBD1 (6 bases). The receptor was derived from a man in his sixties with COVID-19, enrolled during active disease. CDR3 sequence: CASSILVGTGPGYGYTF. CDR3 sequence (DNA): TGTGCCAGCAGCATTCTCGTGGGTACAGGGCCGGGCTATGGCTACACCTTC.